These 32 T cell receptor beta chains came from one sample sequenced in a study of shared clonotypes between healthy human individuals. Profiled with immunoSEQ multiplex PCR; TCRdb holds only in-frame clones, not every one. Among about 1.1 million clones listed, around 77% were seen once. Sequencing was carried out using memory CD4+ T cells from PBMCs. The sample's subset: CD45RA-negative fraction. These receptors originate from a man younger than 35 in good health. Some clones in this sample may be carry-over from other donors' samples.

The gene calls are TRBV6-6 and TRBJ2-5; D not resolved. CDR3 size: 12 residues. Germline CDR1 is MNHNY and CDR2 is SVGAGI (reference sequence). V lost 8 bases and J 1 base, leaving 8 bases between the germline ends. The CDR3 nucleotides read TGTGCCAGCGGTAGCAGCCAAGAGACCCAGTACTTC. This gives the protein CASGSSQETQYF.

Turning to this clone: A read error may produce the germline difference seen at one junction end. This sequence joins TRBV11-2 and TRBJ2-5, with TRBD2 matching over 7 bases. In germline, CDR1 is SGHAT, CDR2 FQNNGV. The CDR3 loop spans 12 amino acids. CDR3 coding DNA: TGTGCCAGCAGCTCTGGGGGGGGAGGAGTAGACTTC. Amino acid sequence: CASSSGGGGVDF.

The V call is TRBV5-1, the J call TRBJ1-1; the D is unclear. V was pared by 3 bases and J by 6 bases, with 12 bases between. CDR1 is SGHRS, CDR2 YFSETQ, per germline. The CDR3 runs 13 residues. The CDR3 coding sequence is TGCGCCAGCAGCTCCCTTTGGGGTGCTGAAGCTTTCTTT. It codes for CASSSLWGAEAFF.

This clone was detected once. The rearrangement uses TRBV29-1 and TRBJ2-5, with D perhaps assigned TRBD1 or TRBD2 (5 bases each). V was trimmed by 3 bases and J by 1 base, leaving 9 bases between them. The CDR3 contains 13 residues. CDR1 and CDR2 from the germline V gene are SQVTM and ANQGSEA. CDR3 protein: CSVDGTSQETQYF. CDR3 nucleotides: TGCAGCGTTGATGGGACCTCCCAAGAGACCCAGTACTTC.

The chain carries TRBV18 and TRBJ2-2, with 10 bases identical to TRBD1. This CDR3 has 15 amino acids. The germline gives CDR1 KGHSH, CDR2 LQKENI. V lost 5 bases, J lost 3 bases, and 3 bases stayed unmatched. The CDR3 sequence is CASSSGTGDTGELFF. CDR3 sequence (DNA): TGTGCCAGCTCATCCGGGACAGGGGACACCGGGGAGCTGTTTTTT.

The rearrangement uses TRBV30 and TRBJ1-2, with D possibly matching TRBD1 (6 bases). The CDR3 is 13 residues long. V was trimmed by 2 bases and J by 7 bases, leaving 14 bases between them. Germline V CDR1 and CDR2: GTSNPN, SVGIG (reference sequence). CDR3 nucleotide sequence: TGTGCCTGGAGTCCTATAACAGGGACTGGCTACACCTTC. Amino acid sequence: CAWSPITGTGYTF.

The rearrangement joins TRBV27 to TRBJ2-1; TRBD2 matches 10 bases. With V trimmed by 6 bases and J by 7 bases, 6 bases remained unmatched. Germline V gene data show CDR1 as MNHEY and CDR2 as SMNVEV (reference sequence). The CDR3 length is 14 residues. DNA of the CDR3: TGTGCCAGCAGGCCGGGACTAGCGTTAAATGAGCAGTTCTTC. Translation gives CASRPGLALNEQFF.

As for this clone: The sample carries other DNA sequences with the same CDR3. The chain links TRBV4-1 to TRBJ2-5, with a tentative D call TRBD2 (6 bases). V lost 0 bases to trimming and J lost 2 bases, with 7 bases between them. This CDR3 comprises 14 residues. Germline V gene sequence: CDR1 MGHRA, CDR2 YSYEKL. In DNA form, the CDR3 reads TGCGCCAGCAGCCAAGAGGGGGGACAAGAGACCCAGTACTTC. Encoded protein: CASSQEGGQETQYF.

The chain is built from TRBV7-2 and TRBJ2-7; a possible D gene is TRBD1 (5 bases). The germline gives CDR1 SGHTA, CDR2 FQGNSA. This CDR3 contains 16 residues. V lost 1 base and J 3 bases, leaving 16 bases between the germline ends. The CDR3 nucleotides read TGTGCCAGCAGCTTAGTAGGTCGGACACATAACTACGAGCAGTACTTC. It yields the protein CASSLVGRTHNYEQYF.

This clone was found a few times. The chain uses TRBV6-1 and TRBJ1-3; D may be TRBD1 (6 bases). CDR1 and CDR2 from the germline V gene are MNHNS and SASEGT. Trimming took 6 bases from V and 0 from J, leaving 9 bases between them. The CDR3 runs to 14 residues. CDR3 amino acids: CASRDSLSGNTIYF. CDR3 nucleotide sequence: TGTGCCAGCAGGGACAGCCTCTCTGGAAACACCATATATTTT.

J is TRBJ1-2 and V is TRBV5-1; no definite D call. Germline V gene lookup returns CDR1 SGHRS and CDR2 YFSETQ. The germline V and J ends were trimmed by 0 bases and 5 bases, with 5 bases remaining between them. This CDR3 contains 12 residues. The CDR3 coding sequence is TGCGCCAGCAGCTTGGTGGGTTATGGCTACACCTTC. Residues: CASSLVGYGYTF.

The J gene is TRBJ1-2, the V gene TRBV15, with a tentative D call TRBD1 (5 bases). CDR3 length: 15 amino acids. CDR1 is LNHNV and CDR2 is YYDKDF in the germline V gene (reference sequence). V lost 3 bases and J 3 bases, leaving 14 bases between the germline ends. The CDR3 loop is CATSSNTQEHYGYTF. Written as DNA, the CDR3 is TGTGCCACCAGCAGTAACACACAGGAACACTATGGCTACACCTTC.

The chain employs TRBV28 and TRBJ2-7; a possible D gene is TRBD2 (5 bases). CDR3 length: 13 amino acids. The V and J ends lost 7 bases and 3 bases respectively, with 13 bases between them. Germline CDR1 MDHEN, CDR2 SYDVKM. The CDR3 sequence is CASNLPGFYEQYF. CDR3 nucleotides: TGTGCCAGCAACCTTCCGGGGTTCTACGAGCAGTACTTC.

The V gene is TRBV5-1, the J gene TRBJ2-4; D perhaps matches TRBD2 (6 bases). Per the germline V gene, CDR1 is SGHRS and CDR2 is YFSETQ. V gave up 0 bases and J gave up 8 bases, with 12 bases separating them. CDR3 length: 14 residues. For the CDR3, the DNA is TGCGCCAGCAGCTTGGATGGGACGGGAGACATTCAGTACTTC. Translating it yields CASSLDGTGDIQYF.

In its sample, this clone was seen a few times. The gene calls are TRBV7-7 and TRBJ2-5; 8 nucleotides match TRBD2. This CDR3 has 14 residues. V lost 5 bases, J lost 2 bases, and 4 bases stayed unmatched. CDR1 and CDR2 from the germline V gene are SSHAT and FNYEAQ (reference sequence). The CDR3 here is CASSRGGIQETQYF. CDR3 sequence (DNA): TGTGCCAGCAGCCGGGGGGGGATTCAAGAGACCCAGTACTTC.

This CDR3 is CAISIAGGRTDTQYF. The CDR3 DNA follows: TGTGCCATCAGTATCGCAGGGGGCCGCACAGATACGCAGTATTTT. V is TRBV10-3 and J is TRBJ2-3; 8 nucleotides agree with TRBD1. Germline V gene data show CDR1 as ENHRY and CDR2 as SYGVKD. The CDR3 contains 15 residues. The trim removed 5 bases at V and 1 base at J, leaving 5 bases unmatched.

The chain joins TRBV7-2 to TRBJ2-5, with no clear D. Germline V gene data show CDR1 as SGHTA and CDR2 as FQGNSA. This CDR3 comprises 17 residues. The germline V and J ends were trimmed by 3 bases and 4 bases, with 21 bases remaining between them. The CDR3 bases are TGTGCCAGCAGCTTTTCGGTTGATTATATCTCCGCAGAGACCCAGTACTTC. Protein: CASSFSVDYISAETQYF.

The rearrangement uses TRBV4-1 and TRBJ2-2, with TRBD2 identical over 9 bases. The germline V gene encodes CDR1 MGHRA and CDR2 YSYEKL. The CDR3 extends over 16 amino acids. The J segment lost 7 bases and the V segment lost 0 bases, leaving 6 bases of the junction unmatched. The DNA for the CDR3 is TGCGCCAGCAGCCAAGAGTTAGCGGGAGTCATCGGGGAGCTGTTTTTT. Translated: CASSQELAGVIGELFF.

V is TRBV30 and J is TRBJ1-5; 9 nucleotides align to TRBD1. CDR1 is GTSNPN, CDR2 SVGIG, per germline (reference sequence). This CDR3 region has 15 residues. Trimming at V came to 5 bases and at J to 0 bases, leaving 5 bases not matched to a gene. The CDR3 DNA follows: TGTGCCTGGGGGACAGGGTGGGATAGCAATCAGCCCCAGCATTTT. It is translated as CAWGTGWDSNQPQHF.

The CDR3 loop is CASSVNTGLGETQYF. In nucleotides, the CDR3 is TGTGCCAGCAGCGTAAATACGGGGTTGGGGGAGACCCAGTACTTC. The chain links TRBV9 to TRBJ2-5; D is possibly TRBD2 (5 bases). Trimming took 1 base from V and 5 from J, leaving 15 bases between them. This CDR3 is 15 amino acids long. Germline-derived CDR1 and CDR2 are SGDLS and YYNGEE.

The V and J genes are TRBV5-8 and TRBJ2-1; TRBD2 aligns across 8 bases. The length of the CDR3 is 16 residues. The V segment lost 1 base and the J segment 1 base; nucleotides outside the gene matches: 4. Germline V gives CDR1 SGHTS, CDR2 YDEGEE. The chain's CDR3 is CASSLRTSWSYNEQFF. In DNA, the CDR3 is TGTGCCAGCAGCTTGAGGACTAGCTGGTCCTACAATGAGCAGTTCTTC.

This chain uses TRBV6-1 with TRBJ1-1; 7 bases match TRBD1. V was pared by 0 bases and J by 10 bases, with 8 bases of the junction left unmatched. CDR1 and CDR2 from the germline V gene are MNHNS and SASEGT. The CDR3 runs to 14 residues. The CDR3 here is CASSEAGGAVRAFF. In nucleotides, the CDR3 is TGTGCCAGCAGTGAAGCAGGGGGCGCGGTTCGAGCTTTCTTT.

This chain uses TRBV27 with TRBJ2-7; D is perhaps TRBD1 (6 bases). This CDR3 region has 16 residues. Germline-derived CDR1 and CDR2 are MNHEY and SMNVEV (reference sequence). With 5 bases removed from V and 2 bases from J, the gap between germline ends came to 19 bases. CDR3 protein: CASSPLRAGDAYEQYF. Written as DNA, the CDR3 is TGTGCCAGCAGTCCGCTGAGGGCAGGGGATGCCTACGAGCAGTACTTC.

The chain links TRBV28 to TRBJ2-7; D is possibly TRBD1 or TRBD2 (5 bases each). The CDR3 runs 15 residues. In germline, CDR1 is MDHEN, CDR2 SYDVKM. V gave up 6 bases and J gave up 7 bases, with 22 bases separating them. CDR3 nucleotide sequence: TGTGCCAGCAGAGAAGGACTGGGACGGAGTTCTGAGCAGTACTTC. Residues: CASREGLGRSSEQYF.

V and J are TRBV7-7 and TRBJ2-2; no reliable D call. In germline, CDR1 is SSHAT, CDR2 FNYEAQ (reference sequence). Trimming stripped 5 bases from V and 4 bases from J, with 20 bases between. CDR3 size: 17 residues. For the CDR3, the DNA is TGTGCCAGCAGCCGACCCCGAGACGGCTCGGGCACCGGGGAGCTGTTTTTT. Its translation: CASSRPRDGSGTGELFF.

The chain joins TRBV10-3 to TRBJ1-5, with 9 positions matching TRBD1. J gave up 6 bases and V 3 bases, and 6 bases lay outside the gene matches. The CDR3 contains 15 residues. The germline CDR1 and CDR2 sequences are ENHRY and SYGVKD. DNA of the CDR3: TGTGCCATCAGTGATAGGGACAGGGCGGGTCAGCCCCAGCATTTT. It translates to CAISDRDRAGQPQHF.

V gene TRBV6-5 combines with J gene TRBJ1-2; the match to TRBD1 covers 7 bases. After removal of 2 bases from V and 6 bases from J, the junction contained 9 bases not matched to a gene. The CDR3 runs 15 residues. Germline CDR1 and CDR2: MNHEY and SVGAGI. CDR3: CASSYGEGALNGYTF. The CDR3 DNA sequence: TGTGCCAGCAGTTACGGGGAGGGGGCGCTGAATGGCTACACCTTC.

The chain combines TRBV4-3 with TRBJ1-2, with D hard to call. Trimming took off 1 base at V and 1 base at J, with 7 bases between the two ends. The CDR3 has 14 residues. CDR1 is LGHNA, CDR2 YSLEER, per germline. The CDR3 DNA reads TGCGCCAGCAGCCAAGGAACAGATAACTATGGCTACACCTTC. Amino acids: CASSQGTDNYGYTF.

The table lists this clone with a few counts. V and J are TRBV18 and TRBJ1-1; D uncertain. Germline V gene sequence: CDR1 KGHSH, CDR2 LQKENI. V dropped 4 bases and J dropped 6 bases, with 9 bases sitting between them. The CDR3 covers 12 residues. Written as DNA, the CDR3 is TGTGCCAGCTCACTTAGCATATCTGAAGCTTTCTTT. It yields the protein CASSLSISEAFF.

CDR3 sequence: CASSQQGRNGYTF. CDR3 DNA sequence: TGTGCCAGCAGTCAACAGGGACGGAATGGCTACACCTTC. The chain couples TRBV14 to TRBJ1-2, with D perhaps TRBD1 (6 bases). The germline V gene has CDR1 SGHDN and CDR2 FVKESK. This CDR3 has 13 residues. Trimming shortened V by 6 bases and J by 6 bases, and 14 bases separated the two germline ends. The full variable domain, in which reference TRBV14 and TRBJ1-2 provide the parts outside the CDR3, is EAGVTQFPSHSVIEKGQTVTLRCDPISGHDNLYWYRRVMGKEIKFLLHFVKESKQDESGMPNNRFLAERTGGTYSTLKVQPAELEDSGVYFCASSQQGRNGYTFGSGTRLTVV.

This clone was seen only a few times. This sequence joins TRBV5-6 and TRBJ1-1, with 7 bases lining up with TRBD1. This CDR3 comprises 15 residues. Germline V gene lookup returns CDR1 SGHDT and CDR2 YYEEEE. Losses at the gene ends were 4 bases for V and 0 bases for J; bases not matched to a gene: 6. CDR3 DNA sequence: TGTGCCAGCAGCATTTACAGGGGCCTGAACACTGAAGCTTTCTTT. This encodes CASSIYRGLNTEAFF.

For the CDR3, the DNA is TGTGCCTGGAGTGTACGGGCAAGGAGGGACTATGGCTACACCTTC. Its protein is CAWSVRARRDYGYTF. The rearrangement links TRBV30 to TRBJ1-2; D unclear. The CDR3 consists of 15 residues. Looked up from germline, CDR1 is GTSNPN and CDR2 is SVGIG (reference sequence). V was shortened by 0 bases and J by 3 bases, with 14 bases between the two germline ends. Full variable domain (remainder filled in from reference TRBV30 and TRBJ1-2): SQTIHQWPATLVQPVGSPLSLECTVEGTSNPNLYWYRQAAGRGLQLLFYSVGIGQISSEVPQNLSASRPQDRQFILSSKKLLLSDSGFYLCAWSVRARRDYGYTFGSGTRLTVV.